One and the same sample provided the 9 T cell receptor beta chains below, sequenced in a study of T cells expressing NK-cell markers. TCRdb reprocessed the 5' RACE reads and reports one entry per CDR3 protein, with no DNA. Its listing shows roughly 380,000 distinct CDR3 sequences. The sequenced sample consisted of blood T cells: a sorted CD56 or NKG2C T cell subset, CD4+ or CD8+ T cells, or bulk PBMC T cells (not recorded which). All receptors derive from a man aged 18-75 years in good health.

The CDR3 reads CSAPAYSRNTEAFF. The chain combines TRBV20-1 with TRBJ1-1. This CDR3 spans 14 amino acids. The germline V gene encodes CDR1 DFQATT and CDR2 SNEGSKA (reference sequence).

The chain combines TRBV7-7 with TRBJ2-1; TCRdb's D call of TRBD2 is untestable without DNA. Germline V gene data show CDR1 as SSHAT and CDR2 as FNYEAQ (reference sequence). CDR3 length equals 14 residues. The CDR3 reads CASSLTSGGFEQFF.

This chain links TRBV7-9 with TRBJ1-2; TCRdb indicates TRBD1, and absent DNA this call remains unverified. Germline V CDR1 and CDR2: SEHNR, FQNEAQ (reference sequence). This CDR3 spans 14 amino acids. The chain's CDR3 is CASSLTGQDYGYTF.

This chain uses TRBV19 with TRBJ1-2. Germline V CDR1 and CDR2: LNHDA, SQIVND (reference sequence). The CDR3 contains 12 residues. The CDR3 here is CASTDGYYGYTF.

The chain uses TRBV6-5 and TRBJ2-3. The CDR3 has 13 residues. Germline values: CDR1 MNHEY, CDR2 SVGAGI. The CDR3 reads CASSFSGNQIGYF.

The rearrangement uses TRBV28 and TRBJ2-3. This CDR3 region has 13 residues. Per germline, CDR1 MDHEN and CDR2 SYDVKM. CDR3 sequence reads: CASSLTSPDTQYF.

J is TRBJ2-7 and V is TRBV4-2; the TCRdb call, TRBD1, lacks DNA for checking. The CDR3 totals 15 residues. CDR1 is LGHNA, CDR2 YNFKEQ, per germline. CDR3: CASSSRQGAVYEQYF.

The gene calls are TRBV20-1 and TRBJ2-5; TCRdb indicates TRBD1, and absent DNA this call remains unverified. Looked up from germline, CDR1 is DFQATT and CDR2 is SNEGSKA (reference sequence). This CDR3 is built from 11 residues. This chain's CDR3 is CSARAQGPQYF.

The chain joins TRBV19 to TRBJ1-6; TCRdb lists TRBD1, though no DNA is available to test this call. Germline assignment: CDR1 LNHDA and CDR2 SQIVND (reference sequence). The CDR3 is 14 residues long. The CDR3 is CASSINTGNSPLHF. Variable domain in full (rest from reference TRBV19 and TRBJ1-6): DGGITQSPKYLFRKEGQNVTLSCEQNLNHDAMYWYRQDPGQGLRLIYYSQIVNDFQKGDIAEGYSVSREKKESFPLTVTSAQKNPTAFYLCASSINTGNSPLHFGNGTRLTVT.